Below are 29 T cell receptor beta chains sequenced from a single sample in a study of blood T cell repertoires in COVID-19. Generated by immunoSEQ multiplex PCR, the TCRdb table keeps only in-frame clones and is missing some. The sample holds 45,000 to 55,000 clones, approximately 78% seen once. Material: PBMCs or T cells enriched from blood (not recorded which). These TCRs come from a woman in her fifties or sixties with acute COVID-19.

In this sample, this clone turned up a few times. The chain employs TRBV9 and TRBJ1-5; 8 nucleotides align to TRBD1. The V and J ends lost 4 bases and 3 bases, in that order; junction bases with no gene match: 6. Germline V gene lookup returns CDR1 SGDLS and CDR2 YYNGEE. The CDR3 consists of 15 residues. The chain's CDR3 is CASSPTGDDNQPQHF. Written as DNA, the CDR3 is TGTGCCAGCAGCCCGACAGGGGACGACAATCAGCCCCAGCATTTT. The full variable domain, its missing parts supplied by reference TRBV9 and TRBJ1-5, is DSGVTQTPKHLITATGQRVTLRCSPRSGDLSVYWYQQSLDQGLQFLIQYYNGEERAKGNILERFSAQQFPDLHSELNLSSLELGDSALYFCASSPTGDDNQPQHFGDGTRLSIL.

This clone has only one observation. The rearrangement uses TRBV11-3 and TRBJ2-2; weak D call: TRBD1 (6 bases). The V end lost 3 bases, the J end lost 9 bases, and 11 bases lay between the germline ends. The CDR3 totals 13 residues. Germline CDR1 and CDR2: SGHNT and YENEEA. The CDR3 DNA reads TGTGCCAGCAGCTTGCAGGGGTTTAGGGAGCTGTTTTTT. Translation gives CASSLQGFRELFF.

In its sample, this clone was seen a few times. The chain joins TRBV18 to TRBJ1-4; 9 bases are a match to TRBD1. The CDR3 contains 16 residues. Germline trimming cut 3 bases from V and 6 bases from J; bases unmatched to any gene: 8. Germline CDR1 KGHSH, CDR2 LQKENI. The CDR3 loop is CASSPPRGQGYEKLFF. CDR3 DNA: TGTGCCAGCTCACCTCCACGGGGACAGGGTTATGAAAAACTGTTTTTT. Filled out from reference TRBV18 and TRBJ1-4, the complete variable domain reads NAGVMQNPRHLVRRRGQEARLRCSPMKGHSHVYWYRQLPEEGLKFMVYLQKENIIDESGMPKERFSAEFPKEGPSILRIQQVVRGDSAAYFCASSPPRGQGYEKLFFGSGTQLSVL.

The CDR3 protein is CASSGGESPLHF. The CDR3 DNA follows: TGTGCCAGTAGTGGCGGGGAGTCACCCCTCCACTTT. This chain uses TRBV19 with TRBJ1-6; D not resolved. CDR1 LNHDA and CDR2 SQIVND come from the germline V gene (reference sequence). This CDR3 is built from 12 residues. The V end was cut by 5 bases, the J end by 10 bases, with 9 bases between.

This chain links TRBV6-5 with TRBJ1-2; TRBD1 is a possible D gene (5 bases). The CDR3 spans 15 residues. V lost 6 bases and J lost 3, with 17 bases in between. Germline values: CDR1 MNHEY, CDR2 SVGAGI. This CDR3 is CASSLPGGSDYGYTF. The DNA for the CDR3 is TGTGCCAGCAGCCTCCCGGGGGGGAGCGACTATGGCTACACCTTC.

This chain links TRBV2 with TRBJ1-5; 11 positions agree with TRBD1. Trimming cost V 9 bases and J 1 base; bases outside gene matches: 2. Germline CDR1 and CDR2: SNHLY and FYNNEI. The CDR3 runs to 14 residues. This chain's CDR3 is CASRDRGSNQPQHF. The CDR3 DNA is TGTGCCAGTAGGGACAGGGGGAGCAATCAGCCCCAGCATTTT. Drawing the rest from reference TRBV2 and TRBJ1-5, the complete variable domain is EPEVTQTPSHQVTQMGQEVILRCVPISNHLYFYWYRQILGQKVEFLVSFYNNEISEKSEIFDDQFSVERPDGSNFTLKIRSTKLEDSAMYFCASRDRGSNQPQHFGDGTRLSIL.

This chain connects TRBV7-2 to TRBJ1-1; TRBD1 agrees at 7 bases. Germline loops: CDR1 SGHTA, CDR2 FQGNSA. V lost 5 bases to trimming and J lost 5 bases; unmatched junction nucleotides: 8. The CDR3 extends over 14 amino acids. The CDR3 bases are TGTGCCAGCAGCCGGGACAGTCAAGGGACTGAAGCTTTCTTT. Residues: CASSRDSQGTEAFF.

The chain is built from TRBV7-9 and TRBJ2-3; weak D call: TRBD1 (6 bases). CDR1 is SEHNR, CDR2 FQNEAQ, per germline (reference sequence). V was pared by 3 bases and J by 0 bases, with 10 bases between. The length of the CDR3 is 15 residues. The CDR3 spells CASSFGQPSTDTQYF. In DNA form, the CDR3 reads TGTGCCAGCAGCTTTGGACAGCCTAGCACAGATACGCAGTATTTT.

This chain uses TRBV4-2 with TRBJ2-3, with 9 bases that match TRBD2. Germline lookup yields CDR1 LGHNA and CDR2 YNFKEQ. The CDR3 loop spans 16 amino acids. The J segment lost 4 bases and the V segment lost 2 bases, leaving 7 bases of the junction unmatched. The CDR3 loop reads CASSQTVAGVADTQYF. CDR3 DNA: TGTGCCAGCAGCCAAACCGTAGCGGGGGTTGCAGATACGCAGTATTTT.

The chain combines TRBV28 with TRBJ2-7; 10 bases are a match to TRBD1. The CDR3 spans 18 residues. J gave up 1 base and V 5 bases, and 14 bases lay outside the gene matches. Germline assignment: CDR1 MDHEN and CDR2 SYDVKM. The CDR3 bases are TGTGCCAGCAGTCCTTGGGGATTGAAGGACAGGGGGTCCTACGAGCAGTACTTC. The encoded protein is CASSPWGLKDRGSYEQYF.

This chain uses TRBV27 with TRBJ2-6; D possibly corresponds to TRBD2 (6 bases). This CDR3 is built from 18 residues. The V gene's germline CDR1 is MNHEY and CDR2 SMNVEV (reference sequence). Trimming removed 1 base at V and 1 base at J, with 14 bases between. As DNA, the CDR3 is TGTGCCAGCAGTTTATTGTGGGGAGGCGGGTCTGGGGCCAACGTCCTGACTTTC. Its translation: CASSLLWGGGSGANVLTF.

The rearrangement uses TRBV14 and TRBJ2-5; D may be TRBD2 (6 bases). Germline assignment: CDR1 SGHDN and CDR2 FVKESK. The CDR3 length is 12 residues. V dropped 4 bases and J dropped 6 bases, with 9 bases sitting between them. The CDR3 is CASSLSGQTQYF. CDR3 sequence (DNA): TGTGCCAGCAGCCTCAGCGGGCAGACCCAGTACTTC.

This clone appeared a few times. The chain joins TRBV10-3 to TRBJ1-2; D not certain. Germline CDR1 ENHRY, CDR2 SYGVKD. Trimming pared 3 bases from V and 0 bases from J, leaving 11 bases between. The CDR3 runs to 15 residues. The CDR3 sequence is CAISDFQGANYGYTF. CDR3 bases: TGTGCCATCAGTGATTTTCAAGGAGCTAACTATGGCTACACCTTC.

J is TRBJ2-3 and V is TRBV28; a possible D gene is TRBD1 (5 bases). Germline CDR1 and CDR2: MDHEN and SYDVKM. V was pared by 0 bases and J by 0 bases, with 10 bases between. The CDR3 is made up of 16 amino acids. The CDR3 reads CASSLWTVTSTDTQYF. CDR3 in DNA: TGTGCCAGCAGTTTATGGACAGTCACTAGCACAGATACGCAGTATTTT.

This chain uses TRBV19 with TRBJ1-5; D unclear. Trimming stripped 5 bases from V and 4 bases from J, with 9 bases between. Germline CDR1 and CDR2: LNHDA and SQIVND (reference sequence). CDR3 length equals 13 residues. Here the CDR3 reads CASSLTVNQPQHF. CDR3 in DNA: TGTGCCAGTAGTCTAACCGTTAATCAGCCCCAGCATTTT. The whole variable domain, filled in from reference TRBV19 and TRBJ1-5, reads DGGITQSPKYLFRKEGQNVTLSCEQNLNHDAMYWYRQDPGQGLRLIYYSQIVNDFQKGDIAEGYSVSREKKESFPLTVTSAQKNPTAFYLCASSLTVNQPQHFGDGTRLSIL.

The gene calls are TRBV19 and TRBJ1-5; TRBD1 is a possible D gene (6 bases). V was pared by 10 bases and J by 5 bases, with 21 bases between. In germline, CDR1 is LNHDA, CDR2 SQIVND (reference sequence). The CDR3 has 15 residues. The CDR3 sequence: CATTSETGNDQPQHF. DNA for the CDR3: TGTGCCACCACGTCTGAAACAGGGAATGATCAGCCCCAGCATTTT. Full variable domain (rest looked up from reference TRBV19 and TRBJ1-5): DGGITQSPKYLFRKEGQNVTLSCEQNLNHDAMYWYRQDPGQGLRLIYYSQIVNDFQKGDIAEGYSVSREKKESFPLTVTSAQKNPTAFYLCATTSETGNDQPQHFGDGTRLSIL.

This clone was counted a few times. V usage is TRBV5-1 and J usage is TRBJ1-1; tentative D call: TRBD1 (6 bases). Germline loops: CDR1 SGHRS, CDR2 YFSETQ. The CDR3 contains 15 residues. Trimming left V 4 bases short and J 1 base short, with 14 bases between. CDR3 loop: CASSDQTGPNTEAFF. The CDR3 DNA reads as TGCGCCAGCAGCGACCAGACAGGTCCGAACACTGAAGCTTTCTTT.

This chain links TRBV6-1 with TRBJ2-6; 7 positions match TRBD1. The junction had 10 bases not matched to a gene; V was cut back by 2 bases and J by 0 bases. Germline V gene data show CDR1 as MNHNS and CDR2 as SASEGT. This CDR3 region has 19 residues. The CDR3 bases are TGTGCCAGCAGTGAACGGGACAGAAATGAAGACTCTGGGGCCAACGTCCTGACTTTC. Its translation is CASSERDRNEDSGANVLTF.

The chain uses TRBV5-1 and TRBJ2-7; maybe TRBD1 (5 bases). This CDR3 spans 14 amino acids. The germline V and J ends were trimmed by 0 bases and 5 bases, with 12 bases remaining between them. The germline V gene encodes CDR1 SGHRS and CDR2 YFSETQ. The CDR3 sequence: CASSLGQLPDEQYF. CDR3 sequence (DNA): TGCGCCAGCAGCTTGGGACAGCTTCCCGACGAGCAGTACTTC.

The chain recombines TRBV7-2 with TRBJ1-5, with TRBD1 matching 10 bases. Germline trimming cut 5 bases from V and 3 bases from J; bases unmatched to any gene: 4. Looked up from germline, CDR1 is SGHTA and CDR2 is FQGNSA. The CDR3 totals 15 residues. The CDR3 loop is CASSRTGGDNQPQHF. As DNA, the CDR3 is TGTGCCAGCAGCCGGACAGGGGGAGACAATCAGCCCCAGCATTTT.

The chain recombines TRBV7-9 with TRBJ1-2, with 7 bases identical to TRBD1. J gave up 2 bases and V 4 bases, and 13 bases lay outside the gene matches. The CDR3 is 17 amino acids. Germline V gene data show CDR1 as SEHNR and CDR2 as FQNEAQ (reference sequence). This CDR3 is CASSSARGATGNYGYTF. CDR3 DNA: TGTGCCAGCAGCTCCGCTCGAGGGGCGACAGGGAACTATGGCTACACCTTC.

The chain uses TRBV12-3 or TRBV12-4 and TRBJ2-5, with no clear D. The CDR3 length is 13 residues. V was clipped by 0 bases and J by 3 bases, with 5 bases between them. The chain's CDR3 is CASSLAEKETQYF. The CDR3 coding sequence is TGTGCCAGCAGTTTAGCGGAGAAAGAGACCCAGTACTTC.

The rearrangement links TRBV19 to TRBJ1-1, with D unclear. The germline gives CDR1 LNHDA, CDR2 SQIVND (reference sequence). This CDR3 contains 13 residues. V was clipped by 8 bases and J by 4 bases, with 14 bases between them. This chain's CDR3 is CASVLGGGTEAFF. DNA of the CDR3: TGTGCCAGTGTCCTAGGAGGTGGCACTGAAGCTTTCTTT.

The chain has TRBV5-4 and TRBJ1-6; tentative D call: TRBD1 (5 bases). The ends were cut back, 3 bases at V and 7 bases at J, with 11 bases in the middle. CDR3 size: 14 residues. Germline CDR1 is SGHNT and CDR2 is YYREEE (reference sequence). CDR3 in DNA: TGTGCCAGCAGCTCACAGGTCCGGAATTCACCCCTCCACTTT. Translating gives CASSSQVRNSPLHF.

The rearrangement links TRBV3-1 (or the pseudogene TRBV3-2) to TRBJ1-6, with 12 bases lining up with TRBD1. CDR1 is LGHDT, CDR2 YNNKEL, per germline (reference sequence). This CDR3 is 16 amino acids long. J was trimmed by 10 bases and V by 4 bases; bases with no gene match: 8. The CDR3 nucleotides read TGTGCCAGCAGCCCCCTGGGACAGGGGGCGAGATCACCCCTCCACTTT. Protein sequence: CASSPLGQGARSPLHF.

This chain connects TRBV2 to TRBJ2-5, with TRBD1 identical over 8 bases. The CDR3 has 14 amino acids. V shed 7 bases and J 5 bases; nucleotides not matched to a gene: 9. CDR1 and CDR2 (germline): SNHLY, FYNNEI. CDR3: CASMARGRGETQYF. In DNA, the CDR3 is TGTGCCAGCATGGCCAGGGGGCGAGGGGAGACCCAGTACTTC.

The rearrangement links TRBV19 to TRBJ2-2, with D unresolved. V was pared by 5 bases and J by 4 bases, with 14 bases between. Germline V gives CDR1 LNHDA, CDR2 SQIVND (reference sequence). The CDR3 runs to 15 residues. DNA of the CDR3: TGTGCCAGTAGTTTCTCCAATACCGGCACCGGGGAGCTGTTTTTT. Translation: CASSFSNTGTGELFF.

The V and J genes are TRBV18 and TRBJ1-2; 8 bases are shared with TRBD1. The V and J ends lost 2 bases and 6 bases, in that order; junction bases with no gene match: 8. Germline lookup yields CDR1 KGHSH and CDR2 LQKENI. The CDR3 is 15 amino acids. The CDR3 reads CASSPGRPGGHGYTF. The CDR3, as DNA: TGTGCCAGCTCACCAGGGAGACCAGGGGGCCATGGCTACACCTTC. Filled out from reference TRBV18 and TRBJ1-2, the complete variable domain reads NAGVMQNPRHLVRRRGQEARLRCSPMKGHSHVYWYRQLPEEGLKFMVYLQKENIIDESGMPKERFSAEFPKEGPSILRIQQVVRGDSAAYFCASSPGRPGGHGYTFGSGTRLTVV.

V gene TRBV5-8 combines with J gene TRBJ1-6; no clear D gene. Trimming removed 5 bases from V and 5 bases from J, with 17 bases in between. Germline V gene sequence: CDR1 SGHTS, CDR2 YDEGEE. CDR3 length: 16 amino acids. The CDR3 DNA sequence: TGTGCCAGCAGTCGGGTTCCTTCGTATAATAATTCACCCCTCCACTTT. Protein product: CASSRVPSYNNSPLHF.